One and the same sample provided the 20 T cell receptor beta chains below, sequenced in a study of T cell repertoires in cytomegalovirus infection. TCRdb re-called the reads through MiXCR, storing one row per CDR3 protein. The sample lists more than 650,000 distinct CDR3 sequences, about 40% occurring once. Source material: PBMCs. Receptors originate from a human donor in good health (CMV status not recorded). Some clones in this sample may be carry-over from other donors' samples.

The chain has TRBV27 and TRBJ2-7, with D possibly matching TRBD1 (7 bases). Trimming took off 5 bases at V and 5 bases at J, with 16 bases between the two ends. Germline V lookup: CDR1 MNHEY, CDR2 SMNVEV (reference sequence). The CDR3 consists of 14 residues. CDR3 residues: CASSKTGRSHEQYF. The CDR3 DNA is TGTGCCAGCAGTAAGACAGGGAGGAGCCACGAGCAGTACTTC.

Here the CDR3 DNA reads TGTGCCAGCAGGCGGGGTGGCGGGTCCCAAGAGACCCAGTACTTC. As protein: CASRRGGGSQETQYF. The chain carries TRBV28 and TRBJ2-5, with D perhaps matching TRBD2 (6 bases). Germline lookup yields CDR1 MDHEN and CDR2 SYDVKM. V lost 6 bases and J lost 1, with 15 bases in between. The CDR3 extends over 15 amino acids.

Many counts were recorded for this clonotype. The chain has TRBV7-8 and TRBJ2-1, with 11 bases matching TRBD2. V gave up 1 base and J gave up 9 bases; unmatched junction bases: 8. CDR1 is SGHVS and CDR2 is FQNEAQ in the germline V gene. There are 16 residues in the CDR3. CDR3 amino acids: CASSLELAGGPVEQFF. In nucleotides, the CDR3 is TGTGCCAGCAGCTTAGAGTTAGCGGGGGGGCCGGTTGAGCAGTTCTTC.

To note about this clonotype: A read error may account for a junction end that differs from germline. This chain connects TRBV5-5 to TRBJ2-1, with a possible D match to TRBD2 (6 bases). The CDR3 has 17 residues. The germline CDR1 and CDR2 sequences are SGHKS and YYEKEE (reference sequence). The CDR3, as DNA: TGTGCCAACAGCTTGGCCGGAACTAGCCGCTCCTACAATGAGCAGTTCTTC. Translated: CANSLAGTSRSYNEQFF.

Comment on this clonotype: This is likely a read error, given that the CDR3 carries no conserved phenylalanine or tryptophan at its end. This chain connects TRBV5-4 to TRBJ2-7; 12 bases match TRBD2. This CDR3 spans 16 amino acids. Trimming took 0 bases from V and 6 from J; bases not matched to a gene: 7. From germline, CDR1 is SGHNT and CDR2 YYREEE (reference sequence). The CDR3 region is CASSLAASGRGSEQYL. The CDR3 DNA follows: TGTGCCAGCAGCTTGGCGGCTAGCGGGAGGGGGTCCGAGCAGTACTTG.

This clonotype has more than one count but fewer than ten. The chain is built from TRBV5-1 and TRBJ1-5, with unresolved D. CDR3 length: 13 residues. Germline V lookup: CDR1 SGHRS, CDR2 YFSETQ. The V and J ends lost 3 bases and 5 bases respectively, with 9 bases between them. CDR3 in amino acids: CASSSDVDQPQHF. In DNA form, the CDR3 reads TGCGCCAGCAGCTCGGATGTGGATCAGCCCCAGCATTTT.

This clonotype has a handful of counts. The CDR3 DNA reads as TGTGCCAGCAGCCCGCGGTTCCGATTGACAGGCCAGCTCAATCAGCCCCAGCATTTT. Protein product: CASSPRFRLTGQLNQPQHF. This sequence joins TRBV7-8 and TRBJ1-5; possible D gene TRBD1, 6 bases. Germline lookup yields CDR1 SGHVS and CDR2 FQNEAQ. The CDR3 length is 19 residues. The V end was cut by 5 bases, the J end by 3 bases, with 26 bases between.

This clonotype was observed a few times. The gene calls are TRBV20-1 and TRBJ2-3; 10 bases are shared with TRBD2. The V gene's germline CDR1 is DFQATT and CDR2 SNEGSKA (reference sequence). The CDR3 contains 13 residues. V shed 5 bases, J shed 7 bases, and the junction held 6 bases outside the gene matches. The CDR3 DNA reads TGCAGTGCTGACAGCGGGAGGGCCAATACGCAGTATTTT. Translated, it gives CSADSGRANTQYF.

The J gene is TRBJ2-7, the V gene TRBV11-2; D perhaps matches TRBD2 (5 bases). V was shortened by 3 bases and J by 6 bases, with 15 bases between the two germline ends. From germline, CDR1 is SGHAT and CDR2 FQNNGV. The CDR3 spans 14 residues. The DNA of the CDR3 is TGTGCCAGCAGCTTCAAAGCGGTGGGCGTCGAGCAGTACTTC. Amino acid sequence: CASSFKAVGVEQYF. Together with reference TRBV11-2 and TRBJ2-7, the CDR3 gives the full variable domain: EAGVAQSPRYKIIEKRQSVAFWCNPISGHATLYWYQQILGQGPKLLIQFQNNGVVDDSQLPKDRFSAERLKGVDSTLKIQPAKLEDSAVYLCASSFKAVGVEQYFGPGTRLTVT.

This clonotype was picked up many times. The junction shows a germline mismatch at one end, possibly a read error. The rearrangement uses TRBV12-3 or TRBV12-4 and TRBJ1-1; D uncertain. The CDR3 loop spans 12 amino acids. The CDR3 region is CASSLGYTEAFF. The CDR3 nucleotides read TGTGCCAGCAGCTTAGGGTACACTGAAGCTTTCTTT.

This clonotype occurred a few times. An end of the junction differs from the germline gene, which may be a read error. This chain uses TRBV7-7 with TRBJ2-1, with D possibly being TRBD2 (6 bases). CDR1 and CDR2 from the germline V gene are SSHAT and FNYEAQ (reference sequence). The CDR3 is 16 residues long. The CDR3 DNA reads as TGTGCTAGCAGCTTATTAGGCGACAACTGGAGGGATGAGCAGTTCTTC. This gives the protein CASSLLGDNWRDEQFF.

The gene calls are TRBV30 and TRBJ1-1, with D perhaps matching TRBD1 (5 bases). In germline, CDR1 is GTSNPN, CDR2 SVGIG (reference sequence). V dropped 4 bases and J dropped 0 bases, with 12 bases sitting between them. The CDR3 has 14 amino acids. The CDR3 reads CAWIGWGMNTEAFF. CDR3 DNA sequence: TGTGCCTGGATCGGGTGGGGGATGAACACTGAAGCTTTCTTT.

The V gene is TRBV10-3, the J gene TRBJ1-1; tentatively, D is TRBD1 (6 bases). Germline CDR1 is ENHRY and CDR2 is SYGVKD. The germline V and J ends were trimmed by 7 bases and 1 base, with 16 bases remaining between them. The length of the CDR3 is 15 residues. CDR3 sequence reads: CAITQRGQKNTEAFF. For the CDR3, the DNA is TGTGCCATCACCCAACGTGGACAGAAGAACACTGAAGCTTTCTTT.

CDR3 amino acids: CASSSAGEQYF. CDR3 sequence (DNA): TGCGCCAGCAGCTCCGCGGGAGAGCAGTACTTC. V is TRBV5-1 and J is TRBJ2-7; D may be TRBD2 (6 bases). The CDR3 runs to 11 residues. The germline V gene encodes CDR1 SGHRS and CDR2 YFSETQ. V was clipped by 3 bases and J by 7 bases, with 8 bases between them.

This clonotype was observed many times. The chain links TRBV7-8 to TRBJ2-5; the match to TRBD2 covers 10 bases. Germline lookup yields CDR1 SGHVS and CDR2 FQNEAQ. V was pared by 5 bases and J by 1 base, with 16 bases of the junction left unmatched. The CDR3 loop spans 19 amino acids. CDR3 residues: CASSGGTSASKRAQETQYF. The DNA of the CDR3 is TGTGCCAGCAGCGGAGGGACTAGCGCTTCAAAACGGGCCCAAGAGACCCAGTACTTC. Using reference TRBV7-8 and TRBJ2-5 for the parts outside the CDR3, the full variable domain is GAGVSQSPRYKVAKRGQDVALRCDPISGHVSLFWYQQALGQGPEFLTYFQNEAQLDKSGLPSDRFFAERPEGSVSTLKIQRTQQEDSAVYLCASSGGTSASKRAQETQYFGPGTRLLVL.

V and J are TRBV27 and TRBJ1-5; 9 positions agree with TRBD1. Looked up from germline, CDR1 is MNHEY and CDR2 is SMNVEV (reference sequence). The V gene end was trimmed by 6 bases and the J gene end by 4 bases; junction bases not matched to a gene: 7. The CDR3 contains 15 residues. The DNA of the CDR3 is TGTGCCAGCAGGGAGACAGGGGGGGAAAATCAGCCCCAGCATTTT. Translated: CASRETGGENQPQHF.

This clonotype was recorded only once. V usage is TRBV7-6 and J usage is TRBJ2-1; 10 positions agree with TRBD2. V was clipped by 3 bases and J by 4 bases; unmatched bases: 15. The germline V gene has CDR1 SGHVS and CDR2 FNYEAQ. The CDR3 spans 19 residues. The CDR3 DNA is TGTGCCAGCAGCTTCCCTTCCAGCCTAGCGGGAGAATGGTACAATGAGCAGTTCTTC. It encodes CASSFPSSLAGEWYNEQFF. The full variable domain, with the rest looked up from reference TRBV7-6 and TRBJ2-1, is GAGVSQSPRYKVTKRGQDVALRCDPISGHVSLYWYRQALGQGPEFLTYFNYEAQQDKSGLPNDRFSAERPEGSISTLTIQRTEQRDSAMYRCASSFPSSLAGEWYNEQFFGPGTRLTVL.

On this clonotype itself: A much larger clone lies a single base off, so this may be a read error. V is TRBV28 and J is TRBJ2-5, with unresolved D. The CDR3 runs to 12 residues. Germline assignment: CDR1 MDHEN and CDR2 SYDVKM. Trimming stripped 7 bases from V and 5 bases from J, with 11 bases between. The CDR3: CASTRWIETQYF. The DNA for the CDR3 is TGTGCCAGCACTCGGTGGATTGAGACCCAGTACTTC. Full variable domain (rest looked up from reference TRBV28 and TRBJ2-5): DVKVTQSSRYLVKRTGEKVFLECVQDMDHENMFWYRQDPGLGLRLIYFSYDVKMKEKGDIPEGYSVSREKKERFSLILESASTNQTSMYLCASTRWIETQYFGPGTRLLVL.

The chain combines TRBV2 with TRBJ2-1; 8 nucleotides match TRBD2. The J segment lost 4 bases and the V segment lost 7 bases, leaving 3 bases of the junction unmatched. CDR1 is SNHLY and CDR2 is FYNNEI in the germline V gene. The CDR3 consists of 13 residues. CDR3 residues: CASMRGDYNEQFF. The CDR3 nucleotides read TGTGCCAGCATGCGGGGGGATTACAATGAGCAGTTCTTC.

Ten or more counts support this clonotype. Here the CDR3 reads CASGDPGTDTQYF. The CDR3 region has the DNA TGTGCCAGCGGGGATCCCGGCACAGATACGCAGTATTTT. This chain joins TRBV28 and TRBJ2-3; D not resolved. The V end lost 8 bases, the J end lost 1 base, and 10 bases lay between the germline ends. The CDR3 loop spans 13 amino acids. Per germline, CDR1 MDHEN and CDR2 SYDVKM.